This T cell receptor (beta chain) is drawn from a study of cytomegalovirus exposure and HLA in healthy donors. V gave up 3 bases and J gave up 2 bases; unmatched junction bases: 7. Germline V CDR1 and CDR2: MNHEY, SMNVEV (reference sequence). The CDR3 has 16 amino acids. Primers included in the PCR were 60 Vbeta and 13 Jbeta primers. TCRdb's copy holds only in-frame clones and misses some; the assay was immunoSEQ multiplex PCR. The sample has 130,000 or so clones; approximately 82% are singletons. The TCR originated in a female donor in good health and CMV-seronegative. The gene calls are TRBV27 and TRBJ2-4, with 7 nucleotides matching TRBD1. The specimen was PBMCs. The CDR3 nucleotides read TGTGCCAGCAGTTTTTCTTACAGGGGTACCAAAAACATTCAGTACTTC. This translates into CASSFSYRGTKNIQYF.